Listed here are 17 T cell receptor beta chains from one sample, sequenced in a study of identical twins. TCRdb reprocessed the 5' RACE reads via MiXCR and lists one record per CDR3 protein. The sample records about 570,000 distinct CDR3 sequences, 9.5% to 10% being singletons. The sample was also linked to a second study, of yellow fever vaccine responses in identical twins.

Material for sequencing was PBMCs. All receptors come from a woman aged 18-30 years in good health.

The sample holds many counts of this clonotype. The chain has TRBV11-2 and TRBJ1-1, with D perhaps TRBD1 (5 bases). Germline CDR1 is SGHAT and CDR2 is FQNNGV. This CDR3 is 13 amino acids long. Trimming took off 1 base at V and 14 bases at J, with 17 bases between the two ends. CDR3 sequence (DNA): TGTGCCAGCAGCTTAGCCAGGGAAGCGGGGTGGTTCTTT. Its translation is CASSLAREAGWFF. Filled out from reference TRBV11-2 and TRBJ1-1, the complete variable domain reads EAGVAQSPRYKIIEKRQSVAFWCNPISGHATLYWYQQILGQGPKLLIQFQNNGVVDDSQLPKDRFSAERLKGVDSTLKIQPAKLEDSAVYLCASSLAREAGWFFGQGTRLTVV.

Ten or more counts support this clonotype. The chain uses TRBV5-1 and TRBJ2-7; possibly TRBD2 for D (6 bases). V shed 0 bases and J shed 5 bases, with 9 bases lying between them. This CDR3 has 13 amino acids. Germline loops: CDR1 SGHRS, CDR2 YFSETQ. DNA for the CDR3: TGCGCCAGCAGCTTGGTGACTAGGGACGAGCAGTACTTC. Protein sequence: CASSLVTRDEQYF.

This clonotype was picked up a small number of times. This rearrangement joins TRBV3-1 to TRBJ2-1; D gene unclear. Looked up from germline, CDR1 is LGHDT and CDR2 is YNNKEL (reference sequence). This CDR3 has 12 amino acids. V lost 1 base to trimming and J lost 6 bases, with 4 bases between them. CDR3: CASSQALNEQFF. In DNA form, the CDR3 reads TGTGCCAGCAGCCAAGCGCTCAATGAGCAGTTCTTC.

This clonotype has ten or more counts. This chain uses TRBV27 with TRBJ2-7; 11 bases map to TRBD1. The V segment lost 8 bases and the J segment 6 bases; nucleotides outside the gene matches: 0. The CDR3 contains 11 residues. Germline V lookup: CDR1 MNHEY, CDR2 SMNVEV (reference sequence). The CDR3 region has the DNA TGTGCCAGCGGGACAGGGGGCGAGCAGTACTTC. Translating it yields CASGTGGEQYF.

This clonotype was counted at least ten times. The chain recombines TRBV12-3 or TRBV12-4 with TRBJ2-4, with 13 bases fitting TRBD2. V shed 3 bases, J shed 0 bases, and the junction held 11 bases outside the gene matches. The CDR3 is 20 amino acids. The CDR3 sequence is CASSLSRGLAGELAKNIQYF. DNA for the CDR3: TGTGCCAGCAGTTTGAGCCGCGGACTAGCGGGAGAACTAGCCAAAAACATTCAGTACTTC.

The CDR3 is CASSQEGLRSANTGELFF. CDR3 coding DNA: TGCGCCAGCAGCCAAGAAGGATTGCGGAGCGCGAACACCGGGGAGCTGTTTTTT. V gene TRBV4-1 combines with J gene TRBJ2-2; no clear D. CDR3 length: 18 amino acids. Germline CDR1 and CDR2: MGHRA and YSYEKL. V was shortened by 0 bases and J by 0 bases, with 14 bases between the two germline ends.

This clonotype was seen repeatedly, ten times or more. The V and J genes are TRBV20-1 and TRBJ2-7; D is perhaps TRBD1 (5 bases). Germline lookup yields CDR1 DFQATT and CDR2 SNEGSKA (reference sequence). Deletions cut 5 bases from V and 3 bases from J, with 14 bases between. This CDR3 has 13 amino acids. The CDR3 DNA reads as TGCAGTGCTCCAGCGACAGCTAGCTACGAGCAGTACTTC. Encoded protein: CSAPATASYEQYF.

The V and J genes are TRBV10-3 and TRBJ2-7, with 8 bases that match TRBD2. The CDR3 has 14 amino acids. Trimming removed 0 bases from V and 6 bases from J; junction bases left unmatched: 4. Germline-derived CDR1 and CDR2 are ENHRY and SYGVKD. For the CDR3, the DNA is TGTGCCATCAGTGAGTCGTTCGCGGGAGGCGAGCAGTACTTC. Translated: CAISESFAGGEQYF.

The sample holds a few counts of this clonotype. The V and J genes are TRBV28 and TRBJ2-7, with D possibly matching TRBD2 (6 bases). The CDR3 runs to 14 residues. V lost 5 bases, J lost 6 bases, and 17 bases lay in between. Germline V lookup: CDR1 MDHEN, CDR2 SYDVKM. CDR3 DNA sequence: TGTGCCAGCAGTACTGTTGGCGGAGGGCCCGAGCAGTACTTC. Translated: CASSTVGGGPEQYF.

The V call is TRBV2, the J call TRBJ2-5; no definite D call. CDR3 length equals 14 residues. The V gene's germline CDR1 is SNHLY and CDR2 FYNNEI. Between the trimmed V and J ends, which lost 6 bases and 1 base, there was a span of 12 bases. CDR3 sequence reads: CASSGLGLQETQYF. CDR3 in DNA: TGTGCCAGCAGCGGCCTTGGCCTCCAAGAGACCCAGTACTTC.

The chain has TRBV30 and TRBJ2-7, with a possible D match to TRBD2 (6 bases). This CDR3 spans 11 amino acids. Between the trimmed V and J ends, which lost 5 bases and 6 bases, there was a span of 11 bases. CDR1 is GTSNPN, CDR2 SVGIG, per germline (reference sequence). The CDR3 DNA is TGTGCCTGGTCGGGAGCTCCCGAGCAGTACTTC. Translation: CAWSGAPEQYF. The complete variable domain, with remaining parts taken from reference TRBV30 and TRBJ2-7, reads SQTIHQWPATLVQPVGSPLSLECTVEGTSNPNLYWYRQAAGRGLQLLFYSVGIGQISSEVPQNLSASRPQDRQFILSSKKLLLSDSGFYLCAWSGAPEQYFGPGTRLTVT.

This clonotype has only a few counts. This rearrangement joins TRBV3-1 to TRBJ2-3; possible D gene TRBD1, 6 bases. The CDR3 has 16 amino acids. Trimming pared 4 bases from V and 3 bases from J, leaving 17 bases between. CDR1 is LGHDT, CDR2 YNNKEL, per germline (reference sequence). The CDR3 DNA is TGTGCCAGCAGCCGGCGGCAGGGGCTTGTAACAGATACGCAGTATTTT. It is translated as CASSRRQGLVTDTQYF.

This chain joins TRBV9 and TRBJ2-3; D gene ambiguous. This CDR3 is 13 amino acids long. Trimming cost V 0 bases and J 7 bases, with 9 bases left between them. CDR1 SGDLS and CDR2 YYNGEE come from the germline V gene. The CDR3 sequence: CASSVDRGNTQYF. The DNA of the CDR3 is TGTGCCAGCAGCGTAGATCGTGGGAATACGCAGTATTTT.

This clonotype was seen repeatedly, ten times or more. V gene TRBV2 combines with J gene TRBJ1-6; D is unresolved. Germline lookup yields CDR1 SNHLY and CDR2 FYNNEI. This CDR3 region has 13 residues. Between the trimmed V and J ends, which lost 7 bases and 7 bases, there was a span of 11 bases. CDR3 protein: CASTEDGNSPLHF. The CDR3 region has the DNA TGTGCCAGCACCGAGGACGGCAATTCACCCCTCCACTTT.

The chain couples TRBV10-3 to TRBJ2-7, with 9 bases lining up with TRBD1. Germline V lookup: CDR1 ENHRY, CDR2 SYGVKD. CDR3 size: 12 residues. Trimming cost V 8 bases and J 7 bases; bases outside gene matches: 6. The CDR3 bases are TGTGCCATCCGGACAGGGGTGGGAGAGCAGTACTTC. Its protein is CAIRTGVGEQYF.

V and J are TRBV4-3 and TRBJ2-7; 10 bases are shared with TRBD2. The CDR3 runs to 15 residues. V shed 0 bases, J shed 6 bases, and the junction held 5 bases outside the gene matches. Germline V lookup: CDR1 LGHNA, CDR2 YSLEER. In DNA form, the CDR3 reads TGCGCCAGCAGCCAAGATCTAGCGGGAGTGGGCGAGCAGTACTTC. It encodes CASSQDLAGVGEQYF.

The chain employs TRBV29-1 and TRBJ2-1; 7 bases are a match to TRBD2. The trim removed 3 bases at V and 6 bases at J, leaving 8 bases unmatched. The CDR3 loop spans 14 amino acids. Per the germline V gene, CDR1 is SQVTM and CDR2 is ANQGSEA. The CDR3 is CSVERAGVGNEQFF. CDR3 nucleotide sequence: TGCAGCGTTGAGCGCGCGGGAGTCGGCAATGAGCAGTTCTTC.